Listed below are T cell receptor beta chains from one sample, sequenced in a study of OX40 agonist ivuxolimab in advanced cancers. Using immunoSEQ multiplex PCR, the repertoire was profiled, and TCRdb retains in-frame clones only, with some absent. The table shows approximately 79,000 clones, with 86% occurring only once. The source was CD4+ or CD8+ T cells sorted from blood, collected in a trial of the OX40 agonist ivuxolimab. These receptors were taken from an adult with an advanced solid tumor such as melanoma, head and neck, liver or kidney cancer. The CDR3 runs from the conserved cysteine through the conserved F or W. The D gene is left open where the match is weak. Not all rows give a size; the values are once, few, many and, for expanded clones, a class.

CASSHGQGGVGKLFF | TGTGCCAGTAGCCACGGACAGGGGGGAGTTGGAAAACTGTTTTTT | TRBJ1-4 | TRBD1 | once | TRBV19
CASSVGTGSEGYTF | TGTGCCAGCAGCGTAGGGACAGGGTCGGAGGGCTACACCTTC | TRBJ1-2 | TRBD1 | few | TRBV9
CASSDPGTGLGEQYF | TGTGCCAGCAGTGACCCAGGGACAGGGTTGGGGGAGCAGTACTTC | TRBJ2-7 | TRBD1 | NA | TRBV6-1
CASSQDTPGMGETQYF | TGCGCCAGCAGCCAAGATACCCCTGGGATGGGAGAGACCCAGTACTTC | TRBJ2-5 | NA | NA | TRBV4-3
CASSLSGGVYEQYF | TGTGCCAGCAGCTTATCCGGGGGCGTCTACGAGCAGTACTTC | TRBJ2-7 | NA | NA | TRBV11-2
CASSIVPPNYGYTF | TGTGCCAGTAGTATAGTGCCTCCTAACTATGGCTACACCTTC | TRBJ1-2 | NA | NA | TRBV19
CASSQDRWSEAFF | TGTGCCAGCAGCCAAGACAGGTGGAGTGAAGCTTTCTTT | TRBJ1-1 | NA | NA | TRBV5-4
CSVGWGLGQPQHF | TGCAGCGTGGGGTGGGGCCTCGGGCAGCCCCAGCATTTT | TRBJ1-5 | NA | NA | TRBV29-1
CASGTSGNEQFF | TGTGCCAGCGGGACTAGCGGAAATGAGCAGTTCTTC | TRBJ2-1 | TRBD2 | NA | TRBV19
CASSLEFGQETQYF | TGCGCCAGCAGCTTGGAGTTCGGGCAAGAGACCCAGTACTTC | TRBJ2-5 | NA | once | TRBV5-1
CASSPGRGVANNEQFF | TGTGCCAGCAGCCCGGGTCGGGGAGTAGCCAACAATGAGCAGTTCTTC | TRBJ2-1 | NA | NA | TRBV5-4
CASSQVLSNTEAFF | TGTGCCAGCAGCCAAGTTCTCTCGAACACTGAAGCTTTCTTT | TRBJ1-1 | NA | NA | TRBV4-2
CASSRLPGGPYNEQFF | TGCGCCAGCAGCCGACTACCAGGGGGCCCCTACAATGAGCAGTTCTTC | TRBJ2-1 | TRBD1 | once | TRBV4-1
CASSLGGTGLKFF | TGTGCCAGCAGCTTGGGTGGGACGGGACTAAAGTTCTTC | TRBJ2-1 | TRBD2 | NA | TRBV7-2
CASSDSYGYTF | TGTGCCAGCAGCGACAGCTATGGCTACACCTTC | TRBJ1-2 | NA | NA | TRBV2
CASSSTGRAQYF | TGTGCCAGCAGTTCCACCGGGAGGGCGCAGTATTTT | TRBJ2-3 | TRBD2 | NA | TRBV27
CASSVFSDRSYNEQFF | TGTGCCAGCAGCGTTTTTAGCGACCGCTCCTACAATGAGCAGTTCTTC | TRBJ2-1 | NA | once | TRBV9
CASSRPGLAGKDTQYF | TGTGCCAGCAGCCGCCCGGGACTAGCGGGGAAAGATACGCAGTATTTT | TRBJ2-3 | TRBD2 | NA | TRBV5-4
CASSYSPGGTDTQYF | TGTGCCAGCAGTTACTCGCCCGGGGGCACAGATACGCAGTATTTT | TRBJ2-3 | NA | few | TRBV6-6
CASSPGTDNEQFF | TGTGCCAGCTCACCTGGGACAGACAATGAGCAGTTCTTC | TRBJ2-1 | TRBD1 | NA | TRBV18
CASSGQGAGEKLFF | TGTGCCAGCAGCGGACAGGGGGCTGGAGAAAAACTGTTTTTT | TRBJ1-4 | TRBD1 | NA | TRBV11-2
CASSPDPTETQYF | TGTGCCAGCAGCCCCGACCCTACTGAGACCCAGTACTTC | TRBJ2-5 | NA | NA | TRBV7-3
CASSPPGTANTEAFF | TGTGCCAGCAGCCCACCCGGGACGGCGAACACTGAAGCTTTCTTT | TRBJ1-1 | NA | NA | TRBV5-5
CASSHYNQGNTIYF | TGTGCCAGCAGCCATTACAATCAGGGGAACACCATATATTTT | TRBJ1-3 | NA | NA | TRBV11-2
CASSLVGLAGKETQYF | TGTGCCAGCAGCTTAGTCGGCTTAGCGGGGAAAGAGACCCAGTACTTC | TRBJ2-5 | TRBD2 | NA | TRBV7-9
CASKAPTSARNIQYF | TGTGCCAGCAAGGCCCCGACTAGCGCAAGAAACATTCAGTACTTC | TRBJ2-4 | TRBD2 | NA | TRBV6-5
CASSFSWGGNEQYF | TGTGCCAGCAGTTTCTCTTGGGGTGGGAACGAGCAGTACTTC | TRBJ2-7 | NA | NA | TRBV6-5
CASSLPPHENTEAFF | TGTGCCAGCAGCTTACCCCCCCACGAGAACACTGAAGCTTTCTTT | TRBJ1-1 | NA | NA | TRBV11-2
CASSDWRAKNIQYF | TGTGCCAGCAGTGATTGGAGGGCCAAAAACATTCAGTACTTC | TRBJ2-4 | NA | NA | TRBV2
CASSQEVIAGLSDSGGTQYF | TGCGCCAGCAGCCAAGAAGTGATAGCGGGACTCTCCGATTCTGGGGGTACGCAGTATTTT | TRBJ2-3 | TRBD2 | NA | TRBV4-1
CASRLAGGTYNEQFF | TGTGCCAGCAGACTAGCGGGAGGAACCTACAATGAGCAGTTCTTC | TRBJ2-1 | TRBD2 | NA | TRBV7-2
CASKSGGQGLNEQFF | TGTGCCAGCAAGAGCGGGGGACAGGGATTGAATGAGCAGTTCTTC | TRBJ2-1 | NA | NA | TRBV6-5
CASSELSVTGELFF | TGTGCCAGCAGTGAGTTATCAGTCACCGGGGAGCTGTTTTTT | TRBJ2-2 | NA | NA | TRBV2
CAWSRYTDTQYF | TGTGCCTGGAGTAGATACACAGATACGCAGTATTTT | TRBJ2-3 | NA | few | TRBV30
CASSLAGDPYNEQFF | TGTGCCAGCAGCTTAGCGGGGGATCCCTACAATGAGCAGTTCTTC | TRBJ2-1 | NA | NA | TRBV11-2
CASSHPAGGRYEQYF | TGCGCCAGCAGCCACCCAGCGGGGGGGCGGTACGAGCAGTACTTC | TRBJ2-7 | TRBD2 | NA | TRBV4-1
CASNPWNQPQHF | TGTGCCAGCAACCCGTGGAATCAGCCCCAGCATTTT | TRBJ1-5 | NA | NA | TRBV6-5
CAWSVVSGRAITDTQYF | TGTGCCTGGAGCGTCGTTAGCGGGAGGGCCATTACAGATACGCAGTATTTT | TRBJ2-3 | TRBD2 | NA | TRBV30
CASSQDNSASGSSDTQYF | TGCGCCAGCAGCCAAGATAATTCGGCTAGCGGGAGTTCAGATACGCAGTATTTT | TRBJ2-3 | TRBD2 | NA | TRBV4-3
CASSLAGGSSYNEQFF | TGTGCCAGTAGCCTGGCAGGGGGGAGCTCCTACAATGAGCAGTTCTTC | TRBJ2-1 | NA | NA | TRBV19
CASSPTPGQGNEKLFF | TGTGCCAGCTCACCAACCCCGGGACAGGGAAATGAAAAACTGTTTTTT | TRBJ1-4 | TRBD1 | NA | TRBV18
CASSLSGLSGANVLTF | TGTGCCAGCAGCCTTAGCGGTCTCTCTGGGGCCAACGTCCTGACTTTC | TRBJ2-6 | NA | NA | TRBV6-6
CASSLDWPSGSHTGELFF | TGTGCCAGCAGCTTGGATTGGCCTAGCGGGAGCCACACCGGGGAGCTGTTTTTT | TRBJ2-2 | TRBD2 | NA | TRBV5-4
CASSLDPVGVAGELFF | TGCGCCAGCAGCTTGGATCCGGTGGGAGTTGCCGGGGAGCTGTTTTTT | TRBJ2-2 | NA | once | TRBV5-1
CASSQVGLAVYEQYF | TGTGCCAGCAGTCAGGTGGGACTAGCGGTCTACGAGCAGTACTTC | TRBJ2-7 | TRBD2 | NA | TRBV28
CASSLGTSGAGEQFF | TGTGCCAGCAGCTTAGGGACTAGCGGGGCTGGTGAGCAGTTCTTC | TRBJ2-1 | TRBD2 | NA | TRBV11-2
CASSQTGSYGYTF | TGTGCCAGCAGTCAGACCGGATCTTATGGCTACACCTTC | TRBJ1-2 | NA | NA | TRBV2
CSVDGTGRGGETQYF | TGCAGCGTTGATGGGACGGGCAGGGGCGGAGAGACCCAGTACTTC | TRBJ2-5 | NA | NA | TRBV29-1
CASSPGNTEAFF | TGTGCCAGCTCACCGGGGAACACTGAAGCTTTCTTT | TRBJ1-1 | NA | few | TRBV18
CASSVASSNTEAFF | TGTGCCAGCAGCGTAGCTAGCTCGAACACTGAAGCTTTCTTT | TRBJ1-1 | NA | NA | TRBV9
CASSLADWTGTTNTEAFF | TGTGCCAGCAGCTTAGCCGATTGGACCGGGACCACGAACACTGAAGCTTTCTTT | TRBJ1-1 | NA | NA | TRBV11-2
CASSQTGAIETQYF | TGTGCCAGCAGCCAAACAGGGGCAATTGAGACCCAGTACTTC | TRBJ2-5 | TRBD1 | NA | TRBV5-6
CASSSSGGTDTQYF | TGTGCCAGCAGCTCGAGCGGAGGCACAGATACGCAGTATTTT | TRBJ2-3 | NA | NA | TRBV7-3
CASSERLAGWGDTQYF | TGTGCCAGCAGTGAGAGACTAGCGGGGTGGGGAGATACGCAGTATTTT | TRBJ2-3 | TRBD2 | NA | TRBV2
CASSIQGANSEQYF | TGTGCCAGTAGTATACAGGGGGCTAATTCCGAGCAGTACTTC | TRBJ2-7 | TRBD1 | once | TRBV19
CASSLGPLGKNIQYF | TGTGCCAGCAGCCTGGGGCCTTTGGGCAAAAACATTCAGTACTTC | TRBJ2-4 | NA | NA | TRBV6-5
CASSLGGRADHYGYTF | TGCGCCAGCAGCTTGGGAGGTCGGGCCGATCACTATGGCTACACCTTC | TRBJ1-2 | NA | NA | TRBV5-1
CASRTGGQETQYF | TGTGCCAGTAGGACAGGGGGTCAAGAGACCCAGTACTTC | TRBJ2-5 | TRBD1 | NA | TRBV19
CASSYYRGLGNTIYF | TGTGCCAGCAGTTACTACAGGGGGCTTGGAAACACCATATATTTT | TRBJ1-3 | TRBD1 | NA | TRBV6-5